The T cell receptor (beta chain) under discussion was sequenced for a study of cytomegalovirus exposure and HLA in healthy donors. Libraries were prepared by immunoSEQ multiplex PCR; TCRdb keeps only in-frame clonotypes and omits some of them. The data hold roughly 130,000 clones, with approximately 89% observed a single time. This CDR3 has 11 residues. Looked up from germline, CDR1 is LGHNA and CDR2 is YNFKEQ. Trimming removed 2 bases from V and 8 bases from J, with 6 bases in between. The rearrangement joins TRBV4-2 to TRBJ1-2, with D unresolved. The receptor comes from a man younger than 40 in good health and CMV-seronegative. Specimen: PBMCs. Here the CDR3 DNA reads TGTGCCAGCAGCCAACAACAAGGCTACACCTTC. Its translation is CASSQQQGYTF.